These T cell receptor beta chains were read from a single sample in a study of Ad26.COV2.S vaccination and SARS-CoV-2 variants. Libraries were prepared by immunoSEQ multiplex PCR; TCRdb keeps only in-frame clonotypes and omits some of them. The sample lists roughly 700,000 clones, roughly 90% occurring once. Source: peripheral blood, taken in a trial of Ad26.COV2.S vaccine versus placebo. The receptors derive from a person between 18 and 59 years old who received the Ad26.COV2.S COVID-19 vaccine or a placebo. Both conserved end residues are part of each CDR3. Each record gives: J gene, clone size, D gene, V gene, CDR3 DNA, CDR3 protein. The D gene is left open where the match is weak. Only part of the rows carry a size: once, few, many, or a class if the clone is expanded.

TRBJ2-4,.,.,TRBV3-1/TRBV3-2,TGTGCCAGCAGCCAAGGGGGGGCGCGTAACATTCAGTACTTC,CASSQGGARNIQYF
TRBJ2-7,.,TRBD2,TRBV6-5,TGTGCCAGCAGTTACTCGAGGACTAGCGGGATCTACGAGCAGTACTTC,CASSYSRTSGIYEQYF
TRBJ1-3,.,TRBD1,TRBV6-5,TGTGCCAGCAGCCTGGACAGGGACTCTGGAAACACCATATATTTT,CASSLDRDSGNTIYF
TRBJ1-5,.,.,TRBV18,TGTGCCAGCTCGGGAGGGAATAGCAATCAGCCCCAGCATTTT,CASSGGNSNQPQHF
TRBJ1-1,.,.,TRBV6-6,TGTGCCAGCAGCTCAACACAGAACACTGAAGCTTTCTTT,CASSSTQNTEAFF
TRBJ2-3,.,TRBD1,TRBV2,TGTGCCAACGGACAGGGGAGCACAGATACGCAGTATTTT,CANGQGSTDTQYF
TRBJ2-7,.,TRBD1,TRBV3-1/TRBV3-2,TGTGCCAGCAGGTCCCAGGGGGCTCTGCAGTACTTC,CASRSQGALQYF
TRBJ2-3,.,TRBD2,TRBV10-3,TGTGCCATCAGTTCTAGCGGGAGAGGGGGCACAGATACGCAGTATTTT,CAISSSGRGGTDTQYF
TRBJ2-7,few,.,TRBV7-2,TGTGCCAGCAGCTTATCGACAGCCCTCTCCTACGAGCAGTACTTC,CASSLSTALSYEQYF
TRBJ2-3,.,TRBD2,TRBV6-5,TGTGCCAGCAGTTACACGCCCCGGGGGGGTACAGATACGCAGTATTTT,CASSYTPRGGTDTQYF
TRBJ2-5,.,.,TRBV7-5,TGTGCCAGAAGCTTTTCTGTGTTCTGTCCAGAGACCCAGTACTTC,CARSFSVFCPETQYF